Each of the 10 T cell receptor beta chains below was sequenced from the same sample in a study of shared clonotypes between healthy human individuals. Sequenced by immunoSEQ multiplex PCR; TCRdb stores in-frame clones only, minus some. The table has hundreds of thousands of clones, around four fifths seen once. Input material: memory CD4+ T cells sorted from blood. Subset here: CD45RA-negative fraction. The receptor source for this set is a young woman in good health.

The V gene is TRBV5-1, the J gene TRBJ2-7, with a tentative D call TRBD1 (5 bases). Germline values: CDR1 SGHRS, CDR2 YFSETQ. With 4 bases removed from V and 6 bases from J, the gap between germline ends came to 17 bases. The CDR3 consists of 14 residues. CDR3 region: CASSAQGLASEQYF. For the CDR3, the DNA is TGCGCCAGCAGCGCCCAGGGTCTGGCAAGCGAGCAGTACTTC.

This chain joins TRBV28 and TRBJ2-7, with 8 bases matching TRBD2. The ends lost 8 bases at V and 2 bases at J; junction bases unmatched: 8. The CDR3 sequence is 14 residues long. Looked up from germline, CDR1 is MDHEN and CDR2 is SYDVKM. This CDR3 reads CASYSGIRPYEQYF. Written as DNA, the CDR3 is TGTGCCAGCTATAGCGGGATAAGACCCTACGAGCAGTACTTC.

The chain carries TRBV2 and TRBJ1-5; D not resolved. The CDR3 loop spans 14 amino acids. Deletions cut 7 bases from V and 4 bases from J, with 14 bases between. Per the germline V gene, CDR1 is SNHLY and CDR2 is FYNNEI. This CDR3 reads CASTQEGGNQPQHF. In DNA form, the CDR3 reads TGTGCCAGCACCCAGGAGGGAGGGAATCAGCCCCAGCATTTT. The full variable domain, completed using reference TRBV2 and TRBJ1-5, is EPEVTQTPSHQVTQMGQEVILRCVPISNHLYFYWYRQILGQKVEFLVSFYNNEISEKSEIFDDQFSVERPDGSNFTLKIRSTKLEDSAMYFCASTQEGGNQPQHFGDGTRLSIL.

This chain connects TRBV30 to TRBJ2-1, with D perhaps matching TRBD2 (6 bases). The CDR3 covers 13 residues. Germline CDR1 reads GTSNPN; CDR2 reads SVGIG (reference sequence). The V end lost 3 bases, the J end lost 7 bases, and 13 bases lay between the germline ends. CDR3 region: CAWRKGTLNEQFF. CDR3 bases: TGTGCCTGGAGAAAGGGGACTCTGAATGAGCAGTTCTTC.

The CDR3 region is CASSPENTIYF. The CDR3 DNA follows: TGTGCCAGCAGTCCTGAAAACACCATATATTTT. The J gene is TRBJ1-3, the V gene TRBV28, with D hard to call. The CDR3 sequence is 11 residues long. The germline V and J ends were trimmed by 5 bases and 6 bases, with 5 bases remaining between them. The germline CDR1 and CDR2 sequences are MDHEN and SYDVKM.

The genes are TRBV29-1 and TRBJ2-1; 11 bases are shared with TRBD2. CDR1 is SQVTM, CDR2 ANQGSEA, per germline. CDR3 length: 15 residues. With V trimmed by 3 bases and J by 10 bases, 11 bases remained unmatched. The CDR3 region is CSVEVSGRAPGEQFF. CDR3 sequence (DNA): TGCAGCGTTGAGGTTAGCGGGAGGGCCCCAGGGGAGCAGTTCTTC.

The chain is built from TRBV10-3 and TRBJ2-1; possible D gene TRBD2, 6 bases. Germline CDR1 ENHRY, CDR2 SYGVKD. The CDR3 length is 15 residues. With 10 bases removed from V and 6 bases from J, the gap between germline ends came to 22 bases. CDR3 loop: CATTARAEGGNEQFF. In nucleotides, the CDR3 is TGTGCCACCACGGCAAGAGCGGAGGGTGGCAATGAGCAGTTCTTC.

The chain carries TRBV19 and TRBJ2-2; 14 bases fit TRBD2. The CDR3 consists of 15 residues. V lost 6 bases, J lost 6 bases, and 3 bases stayed unmatched. The germline CDR1 and CDR2 sequences are LNHDA and SQIVND (reference sequence). The CDR3, as DNA: TGTGCCAGTAGGGGACTAGCGGGAGCTTCCGGGGAGCTGTTTTTT. It translates to CASRGLAGASGELFF.

The chain has TRBV28 and TRBJ1-5; possible D gene TRBD1, 5 bases. V lost 6 bases and J lost 7, with 16 bases in between. The CDR3 consists of 14 residues. Germline CDR1 reads MDHEN; CDR2 reads SYDVKM. CDR3 in amino acids: CASSRRQSLQPQHF. The CDR3 DNA follows: TGTGCCAGCAGCCGTCGACAGTCCTTGCAGCCCCAGCATTTT.

The chain has TRBV18 and TRBJ1-3; D is perhaps TRBD1 (6 bases). The germline gives CDR1 KGHSH, CDR2 LQKENI. The V end lost 1 base, the J end lost 0 bases, and 10 bases lay between the germline ends. This CDR3 comprises 16 residues. CDR3 nucleotides: TGTGCCAGCTCACCACAGGGGGACTACTCTGGAAACACCATATATTTT. Its protein product is CASSPQGDYSGNTIYF.